These 26 T cell receptor beta chains originate from one sample sequenced in a study of CD8 T cells in Susac syndrome (dated by TCRdb to between 2018 and 2020). Libraries came from the immunoSEQ multiplex PCR assay. RNA was extracted with the RNeasy kit and roughly 0.45 to 1 ug was reverse transcribed using random hexamers. The raw public data were reprocessed by TCRdb itself: fastp quality trimming at Q25, MiXCR clonotype calling, in-frame beta chains only. Here each entry gathers all rows of one CDR3 protein and keeps the most common genes and DNA. In this sample the table shows about 94,000 distinct CDR3 sequences, around 94% of which occur a single time. The ten most abundant clones make up roughly 0.31% of the sample. The sample consisted of CD4+ T cells from PBMCs. The origin of the receptors is a human donor with Susac syndrome.

The chain uses TRBV7-6 and TRBJ2-7; TRBD2 might be the D (7 bases). Germline V gene data show CDR1 as SGHVS and CDR2 as FNYEAQ. The CDR3 has 14 residues. V shed 1 base and J shed 5 bases, with 12 bases lying between them. This CDR3 is CASSLGGGEDEQYF. The CDR3 region has the DNA TGTGCCAGCAGCTTAGGAGGGGGGGAGGACGAGCAGTACTTC.

The rearrangement links TRBV29-1 to TRBJ1-5; no reliable D call. In germline, CDR1 is SQVTM, CDR2 ANQGSEA. The CDR3 has 13 residues. V lost 4 bases and J lost 1, with 8 bases in between. CDR3 residues: CSVARGSNQPQHF. DNA of the CDR3: TGCAGCGTTGCAAGAGGGAGCAATCAGCCCCAGCATTTT.

On this clonotype: The junction departs from germline at one end; a sequencing error may be responsible. This chain connects TRBV29-1 to TRBJ2-3; D possibly corresponds to TRBD2 (6 bases). The CDR3 consists of 12 residues. Germline CDR1 reads SQVTM; CDR2 reads ANQGSEA. CDR3 bases: TGTGTGTGGGGGGAAGGGACAGATACGCAGTATTTT. The encoded protein is CVWGEGTDTQYF.

This chain connects TRBV12-3 or TRBV12-4 to TRBJ2-7, with TRBD1 identical over 7 bases. V gave up 7 bases and J gave up 6 bases; unmatched junction bases: 9. This CDR3 region has 13 residues. CDR3 sequence reads: CASNRQGIGEQYF. Written as DNA, the CDR3 is TGTGCCAGCAACCGACAGGGTATCGGCGAGCAGTACTTC.

The chain uses TRBV20-1 and TRBJ2-1; D gene ambiguous. Germline V gene data show CDR1 as DFQATT and CDR2 as SNEGSKA (reference sequence). Trimming left V 2 bases short and J 3 bases short, with 8 bases between. The CDR3 totals 13 residues. The CDR3 protein is CSARTQFYNEQFF. The DNA of the CDR3 is TGCAGTGCTAGAACTCAATTCTACAATGAGCAGTTCTTC.

This clonotype appeared once. The chain has TRBV7-3 and TRBJ2-1; a weak D match, TRBD1 (5 bases). V was pared by 5 bases and J by 6 bases, with 11 bases between. The length of the CDR3 is 13 residues. The germline gives CDR1 SGHTA, CDR2 FQGTGA. The CDR3 reads CASSVKGLNEQFF. CDR3 bases: TGTGCCAGCAGCGTAAAGGGGCTCAATGAGCAGTTCTTC. Combining the CDR3 with reference TRBV7-3 and TRBJ2-1 gives the whole variable domain GAGVSQTPSNKVTEKGKYVELRCDPISGHTALYWYRQSLGQGPEFLIYFQGTGAADDSGLPNDRFFAVRPEGSVSTLKIQRTERGDSAVYLCASSVKGLNEQFFGPGTRLTVL.

This chain connects TRBV6-6 to TRBJ1-5; 7 bases agree with TRBD1. With V trimmed by 5 bases and J by 7 bases, 8 bases remained unmatched. Germline lookup yields CDR1 MNHNY and CDR2 SVGAGI (reference sequence). This CDR3 is built from 14 residues. In DNA, the CDR3 is TGTGCCAGCAGTGCCTGGCAGGGGGGACAGCCCCAGCATTTT. Amino acids: CASSAWQGGQPQHF.

This chain links TRBV5-6 with TRBJ2-3, with D unresolved. This CDR3 comprises 15 residues. Germline V gene sequence: CDR1 SGHDT, CDR2 YYEEEE. V was shortened by 0 bases and J by 1 base, with 9 bases between the two germline ends. CDR3 amino acids: CASSLGVTRTDTQYF. CDR3 coding DNA: TGTGCCAGCAGCTTGGGGGTGACTCGCACAGATACGCAGTATTTT. Using reference TRBV5-6 and TRBJ2-3 for the parts outside the CDR3, the full variable domain is DAGVTQSPTHLIKTRGQQVTLRCSPKSGHDTVSWYQQALGQGPQFIFQYYEEEERQRGNFPDRFSGHQFPNYSSELNVNALLLGDSALYLCASSLGVTRTDTQYFGPGTRLTVL.

This chain connects TRBV7-2 to TRBJ2-3, with 10 positions matching TRBD2. J lost 0 bases, V lost 1 base, and 4 bases had no gene match. In germline, CDR1 is SGHTA, CDR2 FQGNSA. CDR3 length: 17 amino acids. In DNA form, the CDR3 reads TGTGCCAGCAGCTTAGTACTAGCGGGGTCTAGCACAGATACGCAGTATTTT. Protein product: CASSLVLAGSSTDTQYF.

The chain combines TRBV5-1 with TRBJ1-2; 11 nucleotides line up with TRBD1. Germline values: CDR1 SGHRS, CDR2 YFSETQ. The CDR3 runs 15 residues. Trimming at V came to 4 bases and at J to 2 bases, leaving 4 bases not matched to a gene. In DNA, the CDR3 is TGCGCCAGCAGCCCGAGGACAGGGGGCAACTATGGCTACACCTTC. Translating gives CASSPRTGGNYGYTF.

The V and J genes are TRBV14 and TRBJ2-7; D uncertain. The V gene's germline CDR1 is SGHDN and CDR2 FVKESK. The CDR3 contains 18 residues. V lost 1 base, J lost 2 bases, and 21 bases lay in between. The CDR3 loop is CASSQVRATALMTYEQYF. In DNA form, the CDR3 reads TGTGCCAGCAGCCAAGTTAGGGCCACCGCTTTGATGACCTACGAGCAGTACTTC.

This clonotype was seen only a few times. The chain carries TRBV30 and TRBJ1-1, with D unresolved. The CDR3 is 13 residues long. Trimming removed 0 bases at V and 0 bases at J, with 5 bases between. Germline-derived CDR1 and CDR2 are GTSNPN and SVGIG (reference sequence). As DNA, the CDR3 is TGTGCCTGGAGTGTTGGCTTGAACACTGAAGCTTTCTTT. It is translated as CAWSVGLNTEAFF.

The rearrangement joins TRBV7-6 to TRBJ2-7; D possibly uses TRBD1 or TRBD2 (5 bases each). CDR1 SGHVS and CDR2 FNYEAQ come from the germline V gene. The CDR3 length is 16 residues. Trimming left V 5 bases short and J 3 bases short, with 20 bases between. The CDR3 nucleotides are TGTGCCAGCAGCCGGATTGAGAGGGACGGGTACTACGAGCAGTACTTC. This codes for CASSRIERDGYYEQYF. Full variable domain (missing parts from reference TRBV7-6 and TRBJ2-7): GAGVSQSPRYKVTKRGQDVALRCDPISGHVSLYWYRQALGQGPEFLTYFNYEAQQDKSGLPNDRFSAERPEGSISTLTIQRTEQRDSAMYRCASSRIERDGYYEQYFGPGTRLTVT.

The chain links TRBV9 to TRBJ1-6, with TRBD1 matching over 10 bases. The V gene end was trimmed by 6 bases and the J gene end by 9 bases; junction bases not matched to a gene: 12. This CDR3 is 16 amino acids long. The germline CDR1 and CDR2 sequences are SGDLS and YYNGEE. The CDR3 region is CASTFTGTGEGSPLHF. Written as DNA, the CDR3 is TGTGCCAGCACTTTCACTGGGACAGGGGAGGGTTCACCCCTCCACTTT.

This rearrangement joins TRBV7-8 to TRBJ2-5; a possible D gene is TRBD2 (6 bases). Trimming left V 5 bases short and J 2 bases short, with 15 bases between. CDR3 length: 15 amino acids. Per the germline V gene, CDR1 is SGHVS and CDR2 is FQNEAQ. The CDR3 bases are TGTGCCAGCAGCCCAGGGTGGGGGGTACAAGAGACCCAGTACTTC. It codes for CASSPGWGVQETQYF.

The chain recombines TRBV9 with TRBJ2-5; D may be TRBD2 (5 bases). Germline V CDR1 and CDR2: SGDLS, YYNGEE. V was trimmed by 0 bases and J by 5 bases, leaving 14 bases between them. The CDR3 has 15 amino acids. Here the CDR3 reads CASSVGLAGVETQYF. CDR3 nucleotides: TGTGCCAGCAGCGTAGGTCTAGCTGGTGTTGAGACCCAGTACTTC.

This clonotype appeared once. In nucleotides, the CDR3 is TGTGCCAGCACTGAGGATTACTACTATGGCTACACCTTC. It codes for CASTEDYYYGYTF. The rearrangement uses TRBV12-3 or TRBV12-4 and TRBJ1-2; D is uncertain. The CDR3 consists of 13 residues. Trimming cost V 7 bases and J 3 bases, with 12 bases left between them.

The chain couples TRBV19 to TRBJ2-5, with 8 nucleotides matching TRBD2. CDR1 LNHDA and CDR2 SQIVND come from the germline V gene (reference sequence). J lost 0 bases, V lost 3 bases, and 3 bases had no gene match. The CDR3 runs to 15 residues. CDR3: CASSIGSGDQETQYF. As DNA, the CDR3 is TGTGCCAGTAGTATCGGTAGCGGGGACCAAGAGACCCAGTACTTC.

The chain is built from TRBV2 and TRBJ1-5; TRBD1 matches at 9 bases. V gave up 9 bases and J gave up 6 bases; unmatched junction bases: 9. Per the germline V gene, CDR1 is SNHLY and CDR2 is FYNNEI. There are 14 residues in the CDR3. The CDR3: CASDPGQGPQPQHF. CDR3 coding DNA: TGTGCCAGTGATCCGGGACAGGGTCCTCAGCCCCAGCATTTT.

This sequence joins TRBV6-6 and TRBJ2-7; D perhaps matches TRBD1 (5 bases). The CDR3 length is 15 residues. From germline, CDR1 is MNHNY and CDR2 SVGAGI (reference sequence). Between the trimmed V and J ends, which lost 7 bases and 3 bases, there was a span of 19 bases. CDR3: CASTHFWGEIYEQYF. The CDR3 nucleotides read TGTGCCAGCACCCACTTCTGGGGCGAGATCTACGAGCAGTACTTC.

The chain has TRBV20-1 and TRBJ1-1, with D hard to call. Germline CDR1 is DFQATT and CDR2 is SNEGSKA (reference sequence). Trimming shortened V by 2 bases and J by 5 bases, and 15 bases separated the two germline ends. The CDR3 is 14 amino acids. CDR3 loop: CSARPGIPRTEAFF. In DNA, the CDR3 is TGCAGTGCTAGACCCGGGATCCCGAGGACTGAAGCTTTCTTT.

The rearrangement joins TRBV29-1 to TRBJ1-2, with 7 positions matching TRBD1. Germline V gene sequence: CDR1 SQVTM, CDR2 ANQGSEA. There are 13 residues in the CDR3. Trimming cost V 5 bases and J 1 base; bases outside gene matches: 4. The CDR3 sequence: CSVWDRVNYGYTF. The CDR3 bases are TGCAGCGTTTGGGACAGAGTTAACTATGGCTACACCTTC.

This clonotype turned up a few times. V and J are TRBV18 and TRBJ2-7, with D tentatively TRBD1 (5 bases). The V and J ends lost 2 bases and 0 bases respectively, with 8 bases between them. The CDR3 runs to 14 residues. Looked up from germline, CDR1 is KGHSH and CDR2 is LQKENI. In nucleotides, the CDR3 is TGTGCCAGCTCACCATCAAGGGGCTCCTACGAGCAGTACTTC. This translates into CASSPSRGSYEQYF.

The genes are TRBV2 and TRBJ2-1, with 7 bases identical to TRBD1. Germline values: CDR1 SNHLY, CDR2 FYNNEI. The CDR3 contains 13 residues. V shed 10 bases and J 7 bases; nucleotides not matched to a gene: 10. CDR3: CAILQGTTNEQFF. CDR3 DNA sequence: TGTGCCATCCTACAGGGGACGACGAATGAGCAGTTCTTC.

The rearrangement links TRBV19 to TRBJ2-5; 13 bases match TRBD2. Per germline, CDR1 LNHDA and CDR2 SQIVND (reference sequence). Trimming removed 4 bases from V and 5 bases from J; junction bases left unmatched: 10. The CDR3 extends over 17 amino acids. This chain's CDR3 is CASSTWTSGGLQETQYF. The CDR3 DNA reads TGTGCCAGTAGTACGTGGACTAGCGGGGGCCTCCAGGAGACCCAGTACTTC.

The gene calls are TRBV5-6 and TRBJ2-1; 9 bases fit TRBD1. This CDR3 is 13 amino acids long. CDR1 SGHDT and CDR2 YYEEEE come from the germline V gene. The V gene end was trimmed by 7 bases and the J gene end by 5 bases; junction bases not matched to a gene: 4. The CDR3 DNA is TGTGCCAGCCGGGACAGGGTCCACAATGAGCAGTTCTTC. It specifies CASRDRVHNEQFF.